The 28 T cell receptor beta chains listed next were all sequenced from one sample in a study of cytomegalovirus exposure and HLA in healthy donors (dated by TCRdb to the late 2010s). The library was made by the immunoSEQ multiplex PCR assay. For the multiplex PCR, a mixture combining 60 forward primers for TCR Vbeta segments and 13 reverse primers for TCR Jbeta segments was used. Entries here come from immuneACCESS through TCRdb and include only in-frame sequences with V and J called. Some clones fail to appear in such tables; in the studies checked, an unresolved V gene covers under half of the shortfall, and the cause of the remainder is unknown. This sample comprises around 140,000 clones, around nine tenths of them detected only once. Less than 5.5% of the sample goes to the ten largest clones. The sample was PBMCs. The receptors derive from a woman aged 25-40 years in good health and CMV-seronegative.

This chain joins TRBV4-1 and TRBJ2-7; D gene ambiguous. This CDR3 comprises 16 residues. Germline V gene sequence: CDR1 MGHRA, CDR2 YSYEKL. Deletions cut 0 bases from V and 2 bases from J, with 14 bases between. The CDR3 coding sequence is TGCGCCAGCAGCCAAGAGGGTCGCCGGAGACCCTACGAGCAGTACTTC. It is translated as CASSQEGRRRPYEQYF.

J is TRBJ2-1 and V is TRBV28; TRBD2 aligns across 9 bases. The J segment lost 7 bases and the V segment lost 3 bases, leaving 31 bases of the junction unmatched. The V gene's germline CDR1 is MDHEN and CDR2 SYDVKM. The CDR3 has 23 amino acids. The CDR3 region has the DNA TGTGCCAGCAGTTTTGGGTTCAGTCTTGGAGGCGGGAGGGCCCACCAAACGGGGAATGAGCAGTTCTTC. It codes for CASSFGFSLGGGRAHQTGNEQFF.

This clone was seen a handful of times. CDR3 sequence: CASSLGSRVNTEAFF. The CDR3 bases are TGTGCCAGCAGCTTGGGGAGCAGGGTGAACACTGAAGCTTTCTTT. The chain carries TRBV5-6 and TRBJ1-1; TRBD1 is a possible D gene (5 bases). The germline CDR1 and CDR2 sequences are SGHDT and YYEEEE. The germline V and J ends were trimmed by 0 bases and 0 bases, with 9 bases remaining between them. The CDR3 is 15 amino acids.

The sample holds one count of this clone. CDR3 loop: CASTPGLATNTGELFF. Written as DNA, the CDR3 is TGTGCCAGCACCCCGGGACTAGCGACTAACACCGGGGAGCTGTTTTTT. J is TRBJ2-2 and V is TRBV4-2, with 10 bases aligning to TRBD2. From germline, CDR1 is LGHNA and CDR2 YNFKEQ. The CDR3 totals 16 residues. Trimming removed 7 bases from V and 2 bases from J; junction bases left unmatched: 7.

This chain joins TRBV18 and TRBJ2-7, with D perhaps TRBD2 (6 bases). The germline V gene has CDR1 KGHSH and CDR2 LQKENI. Trimming took off 5 bases at V and 3 bases at J, with 14 bases between the two ends. The CDR3 consists of 14 residues. The CDR3: CASSEPGLIYEQYF. CDR3 DNA sequence: TGTGCCAGCTCAGAACCGGGACTCATCTACGAGCAGTACTTC.

CDR3: CAWSVGRSYGYTF. The CDR3 coding sequence is TGTGCCTGGAGTGTGGGGCGGAGCTATGGCTACACCTTC. The chain employs TRBV30 and TRBJ1-2; D is possibly TRBD1 (5 bases). The germline gives CDR1 GTSNPN, CDR2 SVGIG (reference sequence). The length of the CDR3 is 13 residues. V lost 0 bases, J lost 4 bases, and 9 bases lay in between.

The V gene is TRBV5-5, the J gene TRBJ1-1; D remains unclear. Trimming stripped 4 bases from V and 3 bases from J, with 10 bases between. Germline CDR1 SGHKS, CDR2 YYEKEE (reference sequence). The CDR3 runs 13 residues. CDR3 bases: TGTGCCAGCAGCCTGGATCGGGACACTGAAGCTTTCTTT. Its protein is CASSLDRDTEAFF.

This sequence joins TRBV2 and TRBJ2-3; 8 bases match TRBD2. Germline lookup yields CDR1 SNHLY and CDR2 FYNNEI. This CDR3 region has 15 residues. Trimming removed 6 bases from V and 1 base from J; junction bases left unmatched: 6. The CDR3 sequence: CASRGSGSRTDTQYF. CDR3 in DNA: TGTGCCAGCAGGGGCAGCGGGAGTCGCACAGATACGCAGTATTTT.

This sequence joins TRBV11-2 and TRBJ1-2; 9 bases map to TRBD1. Germline trimming cut 4 bases from V and 8 bases from J; bases unmatched to any gene: 8. This CDR3 has 14 amino acids. Germline CDR1 is SGHAT and CDR2 is FQNNGV. The CDR3, as DNA: TGTGCCAGCAGCTCCCCCGGGACAGGGTTGGGCTACACCTTC. Translated, it gives CASSSPGTGLGYTF.

This rearrangement joins TRBV7-3 to TRBJ2-6; a possible D gene is TRBD2 (7 bases). Germline V gene data show CDR1 as SGHTA and CDR2 as FQGTGA. V lost 2 bases to trimming and J lost 2 bases, with 16 bases between them. The CDR3 contains 18 residues. The CDR3, as DNA: TGTGCCAGCAGCTTATACGGGGGGCGACGCGCTGGGGCCAACGTCCTGACTTTC. It specifies CASSLYGGRRAGANVLTF.

The rearrangement links TRBV28 to TRBJ2-4; 9 bases agree with TRBD2. V lost 2 bases and J lost 1; bases outside the gene matches: 6. From germline, CDR1 is MDHEN and CDR2 SYDVKM. The CDR3 sequence is 17 residues long. The CDR3 region is CASSLIFSGGAKNIQYF. CDR3 coding DNA: TGTGCCAGCAGTTTAATCTTCAGCGGGGGGGCCAAAAACATTCAGTACTTC.

The V and J genes are TRBV9 and TRBJ2-5; weak D call: TRBD1 (5 bases). V lost 0 bases and J lost 5, with 14 bases in between. Germline CDR1 is SGDLS and CDR2 is YYNGEE. The CDR3 loop spans 15 amino acids. The CDR3 nucleotides are TGTGCCAGCAGCGTAGGGGGCAGGATGAGCGAGACCCAGTACTTC. It codes for CASSVGGRMSETQYF.

V is TRBV25-1 and J is TRBJ2-3; D unresolved. V was trimmed by 4 bases and J by 0 bases, leaving 5 bases between them. Germline V gene sequence: CDR1 MGHDK, CDR2 SYGVNS. The CDR3 has 13 residues. CDR3 sequence: CASSGSSTDTQYF. DNA of the CDR3: TGTGCCAGCAGTGGTAGCAGCACAGATACGCAGTATTTT. Using reference TRBV25-1 and TRBJ2-3 for the parts outside the CDR3, the full variable domain is EADIYQTPRYLVIGTGKKITLECSQTMGHDKMYWYQQDPGMELHLIHYSYGVNSTEKGDLSSESTVSRIRTEHFPLTLESARPSHTSQYLCASSGSSTDTQYFGPGTRLTVL.

The V gene is TRBV9, the J gene TRBJ2-1; 8 nucleotides agree with TRBD2. V shed 0 bases, J shed 7 bases, and the junction held 9 bases outside the gene matches. From germline, CDR1 is SGDLS and CDR2 YYNGEE. The length of the CDR3 is 16 residues. This CDR3 reads CASSVGGGLGGNEQFF. CDR3 bases: TGTGCCAGCAGCGTAGGGGGGGGACTAGGGGGTAATGAGCAGTTCTTC.

This clone was recorded a few times. The chain carries TRBV10-3 and TRBJ1-1; D unresolved. From germline, CDR1 is ENHRY and CDR2 SYGVKD. The germline V and J ends were trimmed by 4 bases and 0 bases, with 9 bases remaining between them. The CDR3 is 14 residues long. The CDR3 region is CAISVGGLNTEAFF. In nucleotides, the CDR3 is TGTGCCATCAGTGTGGGAGGGTTGAACACTGAAGCTTTCTTT.

Of note for this clone: Other DNA sequences in the sample encode the same CDR3. The chain has TRBV18 and TRBJ2-2; D not certain. The V and J ends lost 3 bases and 3 bases respectively, with 5 bases between them. Per the germline V gene, CDR1 is KGHSH and CDR2 is LQKENI. The CDR3 covers 13 residues. In nucleotides, the CDR3 is TGTGCCAGCTCACCTCGGGACACCGGGGAGCTGTTTTTT. This encodes CASSPRDTGELFF.

This clone occurred a few times. The J gene is TRBJ1-1, the V gene TRBV19; unclear D gene. Germline-derived CDR1 and CDR2 are LNHDA and SQIVND (reference sequence). V dropped 7 bases and J dropped 0 bases, with 21 bases sitting between them. CDR3 length: 17 amino acids. Here the CDR3 DNA reads TGTGCCAGTACTATCACCGGAGGGTCGAGCATGAACACTGAAGCTTTCTTT. It translates to CASTITGGSSMNTEAFF.

The genes are TRBV7-2 and TRBJ2-3, with TRBD2 as a possible D gene (5 bases). CDR3 length: 15 amino acids. Germline-derived CDR1 and CDR2 are SGHTA and FQGNSA. V lost 2 bases, J lost 3 bases, and 12 bases lay in between. CDR3 loop: CASSLRGGRTDTQYF. As DNA, the CDR3 is TGTGCCAGCAGCTTACGGGGTGGTAGAACAGATACGCAGTATTTT.

The V gene is TRBV27, the J gene TRBJ1-1, with 7 bases fitting TRBD1. The CDR3 is 14 amino acids. Trimming at V came to 4 bases and at J to 10 bases, leaving 12 bases not matched to a gene. Germline V gives CDR1 MNHEY, CDR2 SMNVEV (reference sequence). The CDR3 region is CASSSPARGRGAFF. The CDR3 bases are TGTGCCAGCAGTTCCCCGGCTAGGGGGCGAGGAGCTTTCTTT.

This chain links TRBV7-2 with TRBJ2-7; 10 bases map to TRBD2. Germline V lookup: CDR1 SGHTA, CDR2 FQGNSA. The length of the CDR3 is 15 residues. V dropped 1 base and J dropped 7; count of bases not matched to a gene: 7. CDR3 in DNA: TGTGCCAGCAGCTTAGTACTAGCGGGATTGGAGGAGCAGTACTTC. Its translation: CASSLVLAGLEEQYF.

This chain links TRBV7-6 with TRBJ2-5, with a weak D call TRBD1 (5 bases). V lost 5 bases to trimming and J lost 5 bases, with 12 bases between them. In germline, CDR1 is SGHVS, CDR2 FNYEAQ. The CDR3 covers 13 residues. The CDR3 coding sequence is TGTGCCAGCAGCCGCGACAGTTGGGAGACCCAGTACTTC. Protein: CASSRDSWETQYF.

CDR3 coding DNA: TGTGCCAGCAGCTCGCTGACTAGCGGGGGATACGAGCAGTACTTC. This translates into CASSSLTSGGYEQYF. J is TRBJ2-7 and V is TRBV11-2, with TRBD2 identical over 12 bases. J was trimmed by 4 bases and V by 4 bases; bases with no gene match: 5. The CDR3 has 15 residues. Germline V gives CDR1 SGHAT, CDR2 FQNNGV. Looking up the rest from reference TRBV11-2 and TRBJ2-7 gives the full variable domain: EAGVAQSPRYKIIEKRQSVAFWCNPISGHATLYWYQQILGQGPKLLIQFQNNGVVDDSQLPKDRFSAERLKGVDSTLKIQPAKLEDSAVYLCASSSLTSGGYEQYFGPGTRLTVT.

This rearrangement joins TRBV6-1 to TRBJ2-7; D not certain. Germline CDR1 MNHNS, CDR2 SASEGT. There are 13 residues in the CDR3. Trimming pared 6 bases from V and 3 bases from J, leaving 12 bases between. CDR3 coding DNA: TGTGCCAGCAGACCGCCGCCAGGCTACGAGCAGTACTTC. This sequence encodes CASRPPPGYEQYF.

This clone has a single count. The chain is built from TRBV29-1 and TRBJ1-4; 11 positions agree with TRBD1. The CDR3 is 13 amino acids. Germline CDR1 SQVTM, CDR2 ANQGSEA. With 5 bases clipped from V and 8 bases from J, the junction kept 4 bases outside the gene matches. The CDR3 DNA reads as TGCAGCGTTCAGGGGACAGGGGGGGAAAAACTGTTTTTT. It translates to CSVQGTGGEKLFF.

The chain recombines TRBV5-6 with TRBJ1-2; a weak D match, TRBD1 (5 bases). The germline V and J ends were trimmed by 2 bases and 1 base, with 15 bases remaining between them. This CDR3 has 16 residues. Germline V lookup: CDR1 SGHDT, CDR2 YYEEEE. The CDR3 loop reads CASSFGAGVDNYGYTF. The CDR3 DNA is TGTGCCAGCAGCTTTGGGGCGGGGGTCGATAACTATGGCTACACCTTC.

The V call is TRBV28, the J call TRBJ2-2; 8 bases match TRBD1. Per germline, CDR1 MDHEN and CDR2 SYDVKM. The junction had 20 bases not matched to a gene; V was cut back by 3 bases and J by 5 bases. The CDR3 extends over 20 amino acids. The CDR3 reads CASSFEAGTGLSSWTGELFF. CDR3 nucleotide sequence: TGTGCCAGCAGTTTCGAAGCCGGGACAGGTTTAAGTTCGTGGACCGGGGAGCTGTTTTTT.

This chain joins TRBV30 and TRBJ1-1; tentatively, D is TRBD1 (6 bases). Trimming took 3 bases from V and 4 from J, leaving 12 bases between them. This CDR3 comprises 13 residues. From germline, CDR1 is GTSNPN and CDR2 SVGIG (reference sequence). The CDR3 here is CAWSIDRLTEAFF. The CDR3 DNA reads as TGTGCCTGGAGCATAGACAGGCTCACTGAAGCTTTCTTT.

There are a few counts of this clone. This rearrangement joins TRBV10-3 to TRBJ1-2, with 9 bases that match TRBD1. This CDR3 is built from 16 residues. Per the germline V gene, CDR1 is ENHRY and CDR2 is SYGVKD. Trimming cost V 5 bases and J 4 bases; bases outside gene matches: 11. The CDR3 is CAISSPGGQGTYGYTF. The CDR3 region has the DNA TGTGCCATCAGTTCCCCGGGGGGACAGGGAACCTATGGCTACACCTTC.